This T cell receptor (beta chain) was recovered during a study of cytotoxic CD8 clonotypes in ibrutinib-treated CLL. Study as a whole: Within the patient group, 11 were relapsed/refractory and 15 treatment-naive, and approximately 17 were IGHV unmutated. Results showed roughly 24 partial and 2 complete responses; following median around 73 months, approximately 15 remained remitted, roughly 12 advanced. Study-level results: Ibrutinib response saw clonality rise, and progression saw it return toward baseline.

Unmatched junction bases numbered 2, after V lost 5 bases and J lost 0 bases. The CDR3 runs 16 residues. Germline V lookup: CDR1 KGHSH, CDR2 LQKENI. The intended depth for sequencing was 1 in 200,000 to 1 in 1 million T cells. Only in-frame clones appear in the TCRdb table, and some are missing; sequencing was by immunoSEQ multiplex PCR. The repertoire includes about 200,000 clones, more than 65% of them detected once, and about 6% sits in the top ten. This clone was observed a few times. Its antigen remains unidentified. The sample in question was PBMCs, obtained after 12 months of ibrutinib treatment. The sequence was obtained from a human donor with chronic lymphocytic leukemia. The J gene is TRBJ2-6, the V gene TRBV18; 9 bases agree with TRBD1. In DNA form, the CDR3 reads TGTGCCAGCTCAGTACAGGGGGCCTCTGGGGCCAACGTCCTGACTTTC. It is translated as CASSVQGASGANVLTF.